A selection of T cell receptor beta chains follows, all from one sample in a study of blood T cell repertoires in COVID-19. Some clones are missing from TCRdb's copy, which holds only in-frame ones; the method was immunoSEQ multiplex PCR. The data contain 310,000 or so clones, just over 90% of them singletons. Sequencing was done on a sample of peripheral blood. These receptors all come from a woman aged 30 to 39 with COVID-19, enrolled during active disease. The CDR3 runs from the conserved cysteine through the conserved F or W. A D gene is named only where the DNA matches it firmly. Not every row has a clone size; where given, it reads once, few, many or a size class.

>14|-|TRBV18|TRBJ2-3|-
TGTGCCAGCTCACCAATCGACAGGACAGATACGCAGTATTTT
CASSPIDRTDTQYF
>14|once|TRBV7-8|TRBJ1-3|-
TGTGCCAGCAGCTTAGTCCGTTTTGGAAACACCATATATTTT
CASSLVRFGNTIYF
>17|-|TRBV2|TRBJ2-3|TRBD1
TGTGCCAGCAAGGGTTACAGGGGGCGGGGAAGCACAGATACGCAGTATTTT
CASKGYRGRGSTDTQYF
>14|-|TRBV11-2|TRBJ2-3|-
TGTGCCAGCAAGTGGACATCATCCACAGATACGCAGTATTTT
CASKWTSSTDTQYF
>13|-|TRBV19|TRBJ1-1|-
TGTGCCAGTAGAGATCCCCTTAGCACTGAAGCTTTCTTT
CASRDPLSTEAFF
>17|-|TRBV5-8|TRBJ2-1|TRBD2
TGTGCCAGCAGCGTGACCCCGACTAGCGGCCCAAACAATGAGCAGTTCTTC
CASSVTPTSGPNNEQFF
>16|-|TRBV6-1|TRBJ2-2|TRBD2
TGTGCCAGCAGTGATCGTAGCGGGGCGAACACCGGGGAGCTGTTTTTT
CASSDRSGANTGELFF
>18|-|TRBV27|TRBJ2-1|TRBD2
TGTGCCAGCAGTTTATCCCCCACCCCCGGACTAGCCAACAATGAGCAGTTCTTC
CASSLSPTPGLANNEQFF
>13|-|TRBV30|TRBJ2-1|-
TGTGCCTGGTCGACAGAGCCCTACAATGAGCAGTTCTTC
CAWSTEPYNEQFF
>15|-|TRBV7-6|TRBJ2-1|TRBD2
TGTGCCAGCAGCCGCGGGACTAGCGGGGCCAATGAGCAGTTCTTC
CASSRGTSGANEQFF
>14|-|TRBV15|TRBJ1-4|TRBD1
TGTGCCACCAGCTCTTTAACAGGGGATGAAAAACTGTTTTTT
CATSSLTGDEKLFF
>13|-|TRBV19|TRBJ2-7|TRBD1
TGTGCCAGTAGTATGGGACAGGCGGACGAGCAGTACTTC
CASSMGQADEQYF
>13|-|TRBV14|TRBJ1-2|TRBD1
TGTGCCAGCAGCCGGACAGGGAGGCGTGGCTACACCTTC
CASSRTGRRGYTF
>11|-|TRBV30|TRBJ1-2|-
TGTGCCGAACGGTCAGGCTATGGCTACACCTTC
CAERSGYGYTF
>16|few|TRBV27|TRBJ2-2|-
TGTGCCAGCAGTCCTGGACACGGCAAGGGAACCGGGGAGCTGTTTTTT
CASSPGHGKGTGELFF
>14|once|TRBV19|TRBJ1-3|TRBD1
TGTGCCAGTAGTCCACAGGGGGTTGGAAACACCATATATTTT
CASSPQGVGNTIYF
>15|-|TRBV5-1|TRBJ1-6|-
TGCGCCAGCAGCTTGGCAGGCGACCATAATTCACCCCTCCACTTT
CASSLAGDHNSPLHF
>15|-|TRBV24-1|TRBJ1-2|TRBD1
TGTGCCACCAGTGATTCCCGACAGGGAGGAGTTGGCTACACCTTC
CATSDSRQGGVGYTF
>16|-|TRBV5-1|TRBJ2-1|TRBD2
TGCGCCAGCAGCTTGTATAGCGGGAGTTCGGGAAATGAGCAGTTCTTC
CASSLYSGSSGNEQFF
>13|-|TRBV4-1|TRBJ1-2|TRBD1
TGCGCCAGCAGCCAGGGCTCGGACAGGGTGGACACCTTC
CASSQGSDRVDTF